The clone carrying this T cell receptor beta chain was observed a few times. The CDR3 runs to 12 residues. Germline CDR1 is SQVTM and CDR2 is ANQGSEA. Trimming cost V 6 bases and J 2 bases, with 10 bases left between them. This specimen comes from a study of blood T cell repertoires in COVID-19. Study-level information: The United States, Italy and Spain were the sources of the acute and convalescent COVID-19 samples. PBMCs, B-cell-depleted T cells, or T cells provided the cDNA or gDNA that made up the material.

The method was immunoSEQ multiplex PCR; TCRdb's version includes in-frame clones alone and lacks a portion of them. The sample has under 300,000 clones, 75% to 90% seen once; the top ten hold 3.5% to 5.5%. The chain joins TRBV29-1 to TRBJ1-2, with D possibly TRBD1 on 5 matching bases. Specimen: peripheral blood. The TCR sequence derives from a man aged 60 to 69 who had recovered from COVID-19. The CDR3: CSVDAGNYGYTF. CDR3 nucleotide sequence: TGCAGCGTCGATGCAGGGAACTATGGCTACACCTTC.